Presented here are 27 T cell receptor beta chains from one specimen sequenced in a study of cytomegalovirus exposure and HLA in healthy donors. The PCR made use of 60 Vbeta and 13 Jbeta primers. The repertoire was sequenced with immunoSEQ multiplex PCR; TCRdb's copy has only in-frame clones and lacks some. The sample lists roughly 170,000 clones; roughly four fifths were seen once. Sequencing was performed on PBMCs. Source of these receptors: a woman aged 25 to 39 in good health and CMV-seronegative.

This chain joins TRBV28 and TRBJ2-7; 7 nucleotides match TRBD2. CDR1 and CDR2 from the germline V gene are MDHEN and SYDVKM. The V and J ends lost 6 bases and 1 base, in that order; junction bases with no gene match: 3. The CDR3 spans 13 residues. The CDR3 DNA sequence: TGTGCCAGCAGCCGGGGGGTATCCTACGAGCAGTACTTC. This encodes CASSRGVSYEQYF.

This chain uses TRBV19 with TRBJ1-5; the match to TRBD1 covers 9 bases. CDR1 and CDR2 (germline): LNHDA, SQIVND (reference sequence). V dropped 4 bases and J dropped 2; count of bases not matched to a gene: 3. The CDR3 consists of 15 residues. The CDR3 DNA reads TGTGCCAGTAGTACGGGACAGGGAGGCAATCAGCCCCAGCATTTT. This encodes CASSTGQGGNQPQHF.

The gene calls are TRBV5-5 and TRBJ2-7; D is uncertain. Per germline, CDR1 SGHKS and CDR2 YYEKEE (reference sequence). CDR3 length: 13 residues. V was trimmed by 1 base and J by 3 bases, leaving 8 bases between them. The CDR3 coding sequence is TGTGCCAGCAGCTTGTTTGAGGACTACGAGCAGTACTTC. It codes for CASSLFEDYEQYF.

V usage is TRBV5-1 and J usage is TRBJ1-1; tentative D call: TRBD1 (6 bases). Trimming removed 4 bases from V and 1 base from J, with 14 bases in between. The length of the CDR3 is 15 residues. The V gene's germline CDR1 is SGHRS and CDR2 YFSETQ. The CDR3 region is CASSGNTGRNTEAFF. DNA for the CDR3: TGCGCCAGCAGCGGAAATACAGGGAGGAACACTGAAGCTTTCTTT.

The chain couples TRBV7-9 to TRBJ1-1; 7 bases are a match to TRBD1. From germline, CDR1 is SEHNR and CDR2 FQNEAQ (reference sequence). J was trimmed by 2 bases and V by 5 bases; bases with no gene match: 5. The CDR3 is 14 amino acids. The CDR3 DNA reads TGTGCCAGCAGCCCGGGACAGATTAACACTGAAGCTTTCTTT. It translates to CASSPGQINTEAFF. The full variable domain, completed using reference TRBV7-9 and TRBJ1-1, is DTGVSQNPRHKITKRGQNVTFRCDPISEHNRLYWYRQTLGQGPEFLTYFQNEAQLEKSRLLSDRFSAERPKGSFSTLEIQRTEQGDSAMYLCASSPGQINTEAFFGQGTRLTVV.

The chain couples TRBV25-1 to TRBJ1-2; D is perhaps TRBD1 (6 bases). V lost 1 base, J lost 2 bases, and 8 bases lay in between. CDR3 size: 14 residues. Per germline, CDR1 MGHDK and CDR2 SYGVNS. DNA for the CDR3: TGTGCCAGCAGTGAATCTACAGGGAACTATGGCTACACCTTC. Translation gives CASSESTGNYGYTF.

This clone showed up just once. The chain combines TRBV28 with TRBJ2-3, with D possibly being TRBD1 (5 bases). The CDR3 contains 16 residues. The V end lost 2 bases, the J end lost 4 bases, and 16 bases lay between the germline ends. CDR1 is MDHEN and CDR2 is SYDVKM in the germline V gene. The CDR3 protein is CASSLRQGMKSDTQYF. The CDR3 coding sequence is TGTGCCAGCAGTTTAAGGCAGGGCATGAAGTCAGATACGCAGTATTTT.

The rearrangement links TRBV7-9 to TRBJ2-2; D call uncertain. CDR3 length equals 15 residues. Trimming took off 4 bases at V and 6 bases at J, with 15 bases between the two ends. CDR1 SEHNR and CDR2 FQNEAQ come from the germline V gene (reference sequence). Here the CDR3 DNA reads TGTGCCAGCAGCTCTCCCTCCCGTACTCCCGGGGAGCTGTTTTTT. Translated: CASSSPSRTPGELFF.

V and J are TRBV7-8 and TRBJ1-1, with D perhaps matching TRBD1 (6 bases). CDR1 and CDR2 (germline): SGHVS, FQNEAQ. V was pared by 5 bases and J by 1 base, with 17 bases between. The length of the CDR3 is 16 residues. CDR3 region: CASSVRPGHTNTEAFF. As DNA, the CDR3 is TGTGCCAGCAGCGTAAGACCGGGACACACGAACACTGAAGCTTTCTTT.

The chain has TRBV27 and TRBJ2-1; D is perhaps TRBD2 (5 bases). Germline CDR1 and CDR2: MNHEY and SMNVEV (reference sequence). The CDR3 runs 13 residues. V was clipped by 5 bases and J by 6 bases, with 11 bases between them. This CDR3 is CASSGYSGNEQFF. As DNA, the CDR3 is TGTGCCAGCAGTGGATACAGCGGCAATGAGCAGTTCTTC.

Here the CDR3 reads CASSQGADTQYF. The CDR3 DNA follows: TGTGCCAGCAGCCAGGGGGCAGATACGCAGTATTTT. The chain recombines TRBV27 with TRBJ2-3; 7 bases align to TRBD1. The V gene end was trimmed by 6 bases and the J gene end by 4 bases; junction bases not matched to a gene: 1. Germline values: CDR1 MNHEY, CDR2 SMNVEV (reference sequence). This CDR3 contains 12 residues.

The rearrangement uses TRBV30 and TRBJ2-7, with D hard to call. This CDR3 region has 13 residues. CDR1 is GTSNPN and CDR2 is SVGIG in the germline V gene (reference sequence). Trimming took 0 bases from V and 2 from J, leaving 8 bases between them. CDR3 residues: CAWSVYSTYEQYF. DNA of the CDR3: TGTGCCTGGAGTGTTTACAGCACCTACGAGCAGTACTTC.

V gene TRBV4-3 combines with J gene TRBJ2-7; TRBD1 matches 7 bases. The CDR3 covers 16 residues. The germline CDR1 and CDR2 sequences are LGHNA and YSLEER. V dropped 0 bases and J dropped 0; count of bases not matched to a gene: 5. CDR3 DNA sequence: TGCGCCAGCAGCCAAGATGCGACAGGGATCTCCTACGAGCAGTACTTC. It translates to CASSQDATGISYEQYF.

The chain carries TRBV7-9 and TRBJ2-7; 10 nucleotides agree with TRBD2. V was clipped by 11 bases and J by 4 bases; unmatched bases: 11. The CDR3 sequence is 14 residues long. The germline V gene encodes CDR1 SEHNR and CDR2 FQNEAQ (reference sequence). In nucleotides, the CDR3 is TGTGCCGTCCACACTAGCGGGACGGGATACGAGCAGTACTTC. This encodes CAVHTSGTGYEQYF.

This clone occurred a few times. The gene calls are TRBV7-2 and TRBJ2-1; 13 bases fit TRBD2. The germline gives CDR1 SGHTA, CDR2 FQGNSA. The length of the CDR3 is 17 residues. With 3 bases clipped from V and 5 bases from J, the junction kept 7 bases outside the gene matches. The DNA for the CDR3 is TGTGCCAGCAGCTTCACTGGGACTAGCGGGGCCCACAATGAGCAGTTCTTC. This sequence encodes CASSFTGTSGAHNEQFF.

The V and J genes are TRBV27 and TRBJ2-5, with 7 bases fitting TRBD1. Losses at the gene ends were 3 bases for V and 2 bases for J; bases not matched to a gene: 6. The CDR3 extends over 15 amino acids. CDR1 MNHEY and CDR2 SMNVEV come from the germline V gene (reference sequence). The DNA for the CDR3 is TGTGCCAGCAGTTTGGACAGGAGACCTCAAGAGACCCAGTACTTC. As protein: CASSLDRRPQETQYF.

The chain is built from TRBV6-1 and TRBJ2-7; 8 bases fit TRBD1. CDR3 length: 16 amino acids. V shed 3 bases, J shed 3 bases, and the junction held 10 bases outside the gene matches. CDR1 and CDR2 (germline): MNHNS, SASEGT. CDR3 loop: CASSDHGGTGHYEQYF. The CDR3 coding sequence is TGTGCCAGCAGTGACCATGGGGGGACAGGCCACTACGAGCAGTACTTC.

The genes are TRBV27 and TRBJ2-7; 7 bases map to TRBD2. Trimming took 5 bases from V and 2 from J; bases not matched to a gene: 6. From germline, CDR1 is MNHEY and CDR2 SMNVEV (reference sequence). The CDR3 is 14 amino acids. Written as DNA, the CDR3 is TGTGCCAGCAGTCCTAGCGGTAACCCCTACGAGCAGTACTTC. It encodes CASSPSGNPYEQYF.

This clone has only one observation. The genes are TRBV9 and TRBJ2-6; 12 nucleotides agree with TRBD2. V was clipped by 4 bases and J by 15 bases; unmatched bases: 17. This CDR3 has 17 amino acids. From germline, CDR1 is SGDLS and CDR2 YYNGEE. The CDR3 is CASSLHQTSGGNSGLTF. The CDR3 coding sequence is TGTGCCAGCAGCCTACACCAGACTAGCGGGGGTAACAGCGGCCTGACTTTC.

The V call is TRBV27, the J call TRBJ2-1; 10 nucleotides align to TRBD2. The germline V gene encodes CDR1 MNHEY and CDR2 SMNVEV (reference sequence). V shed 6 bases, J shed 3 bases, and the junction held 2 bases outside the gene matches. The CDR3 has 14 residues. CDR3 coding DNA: TGTGCCAGCAGCTTAGCGGGGGGCTACAATGAGCAGTTCTTC. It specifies CASSLAGGYNEQFF.

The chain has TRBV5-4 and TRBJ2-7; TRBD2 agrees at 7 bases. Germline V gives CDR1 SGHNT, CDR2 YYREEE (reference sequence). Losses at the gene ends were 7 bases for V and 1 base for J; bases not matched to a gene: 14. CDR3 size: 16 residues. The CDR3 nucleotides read TGTGCCAGCGCAACAAGCCCTCGCGGGAGATCCTACGAGCAGTACTTC. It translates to CASATSPRGRSYEQYF.

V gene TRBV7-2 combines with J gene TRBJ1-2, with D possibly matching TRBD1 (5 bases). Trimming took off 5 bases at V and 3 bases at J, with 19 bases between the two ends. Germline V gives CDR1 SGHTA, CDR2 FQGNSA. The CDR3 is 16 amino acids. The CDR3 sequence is CASSTTSGWGDYGYTF. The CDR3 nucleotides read TGTGCCAGCAGCACCACCTCCGGGTGGGGCGACTATGGCTACACCTTC.

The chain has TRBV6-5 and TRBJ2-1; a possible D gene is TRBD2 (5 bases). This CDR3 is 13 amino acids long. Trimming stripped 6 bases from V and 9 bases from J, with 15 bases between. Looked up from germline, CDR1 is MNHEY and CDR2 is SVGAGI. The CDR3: CASRTSLVGEQFF. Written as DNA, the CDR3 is TGTGCCAGCAGGACTTCACTAGTGGGTGAGCAGTTCTTC.

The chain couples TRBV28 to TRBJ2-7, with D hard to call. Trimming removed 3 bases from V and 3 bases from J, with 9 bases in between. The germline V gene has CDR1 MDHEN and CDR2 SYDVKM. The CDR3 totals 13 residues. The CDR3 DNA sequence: TGTGCCAGCAGTTTCAGGCCCGACTACGAGCAGTACTTC. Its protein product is CASSFRPDYEQYF.

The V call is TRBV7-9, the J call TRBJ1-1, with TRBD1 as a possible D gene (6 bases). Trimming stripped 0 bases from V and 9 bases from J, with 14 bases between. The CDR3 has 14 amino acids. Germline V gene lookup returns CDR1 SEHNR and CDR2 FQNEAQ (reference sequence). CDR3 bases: TGTGCCAGCAGCTTAGCGGGGACGACAGGCCAAGCTTTCTTT. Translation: CASSLAGTTGQAFF.

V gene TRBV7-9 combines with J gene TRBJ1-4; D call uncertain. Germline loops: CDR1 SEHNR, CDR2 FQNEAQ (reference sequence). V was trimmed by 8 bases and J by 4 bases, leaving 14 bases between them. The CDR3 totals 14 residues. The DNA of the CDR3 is TGTGCCAGCGGCCGCGGGGAACTTAATGAAAAACTGTTTTTT. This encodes CASGRGELNEKLFF.

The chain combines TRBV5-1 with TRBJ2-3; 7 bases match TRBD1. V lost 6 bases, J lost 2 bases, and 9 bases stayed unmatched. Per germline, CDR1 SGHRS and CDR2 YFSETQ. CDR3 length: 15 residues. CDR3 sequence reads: CASTSRGQFTDTQYF. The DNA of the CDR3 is TGCGCCAGCACATCTAGGGGACAGTTCACAGATACGCAGTATTTT.